This T cell receptor (beta chain) originates from a study of blood T cell repertoires in COVID-19. Study background: Acute and convalescent COVID-19 samples came from the United States, Italy and Spain.

Here immunoSEQ multiplex PCR was the method, and the copy in TCRdb shows in-frame clones only, minus some. The sample contains around 160,000 clones, 81% of which appear only once. Germline V gives CDR1 MNHNY, CDR2 SVGAGI (reference sequence). The CDR3 extends over 15 amino acids. The V gene end was trimmed by 3 bases and the J gene end by 4 bases; junction bases not matched to a gene: 8. Specimen: peripheral blood. The TCR was taken from a human donor with acute or convalescent COVID-19. The donor label of this sample is uncertain. V and J are TRBV6-6 and TRBJ1-2, with 7 bases aligning to TRBD1. The chain's CDR3 is CASSYAPGTAYGYTF. The CDR3, as DNA: TGTGCCAGCAGTTATGCCCCCGGGACAGCCTATGGCTACACCTTC.